One and the same sample provided the 9 T cell receptor beta chains below, sequenced in a study of vaccination and CD4 T cells after COVID-19. These TCRs are of unknown antigen specificity. Treatment indicated: approximately nine-day PBMC culture with coronavirus spike peptide pools or control peptides (ViraFEST assay). Cultured CD4+ T-cell DNA underwent Oncomine TCR Beta short-read sequencing. TCRdb re-derived calls from the PCR reads in MiXCR, one entry per CDR3 protein. The sample contains under 20,000 distinct CDR3 sequences, 40% of which appear only once. The sequences come from CD4+ T cells from blood, cultured in vitro, collected after SARS-CoV-2 vaccination. These receptors came from a human donor who had recovered from COVID-19.

There are a few counts of this clonotype. This chain uses TRBV6-5 with TRBJ1-6; D remains ambiguous. The V gene's germline CDR1 is MNHEY and CDR2 SVGAGI. The CDR3 loop spans 15 amino acids. V shed 2 bases and J shed 10 bases, with 15 bases lying between them. CDR3 sequence: CASSYGRRRGSPLHF. The CDR3 nucleotides read TGTGCCAGCAGTTACGGTAGACGGCGCGGATCACCCCTCCACTTT.

The chain couples TRBV9 to TRBJ2-5; D remains ambiguous. CDR1 SGDLS and CDR2 YYNGEE come from the germline V gene. The CDR3 sequence is 13 residues long. V lost 0 bases, J lost 4 bases, and 7 bases lay in between. The CDR3 reads CASSVVFGETQYF. The DNA for the CDR3 is TGTGCCAGCAGCGTAGTTTTCGGAGAGACCCAGTACTTC. The whole variable domain, filled in from reference TRBV9 and TRBJ2-5, reads DSGVTQTPKHLITATGQRVTLRCSPRSGDLSVYWYQQSLDQGLQFLIQYYNGEERAKGNILERFSAQQFPDLHSELNLSSLELGDSALYFCASSVVFGETQYFGPGTRLLVL.

The V gene is TRBV20-1, the J gene TRBJ2-1, with D maybe TRBD2 (7 bases). Trimming cost V 5 bases and J 0 bases, with 23 bases left between them. The germline V gene encodes CDR1 DFQATT and CDR2 SNEGSKA (reference sequence). This CDR3 region has 18 residues. The CDR3 loop is CSAPRGLGGLSSYNEQFF. The CDR3 coding sequence is TGCAGTGCTCCCAGAGGACTAGGGGGGCTGAGCTCCTACAATGAGCAGTTCTTC.

This clonotype was recorded a few times. This rearrangement joins TRBV7-2 to TRBJ2-4; 10 bases agree with TRBD1. This CDR3 contains 15 residues. After removal of 5 bases from V and 9 bases from J, the junction contained 10 bases not matched to a gene. Per germline, CDR1 SGHTA and CDR2 FQGNSA. The CDR3 nucleotides are TGTGCCAGCAGCCCCGACTGGGGACAGGGGCGCATTCAGTACTTC. Protein product: CASSPDWGQGRIQYF.

The rearrangement uses TRBV6-1 and TRBJ2-4; 12 nucleotides agree with TRBD1. V shed 5 bases and J 3 bases; nucleotides not matched to a gene: 11. CDR1 and CDR2 (germline): MNHNS, SASEGT. This CDR3 has 18 residues. The chain's CDR3 is CASSRPPGTGGGKNIQYF. DNA for the CDR3: TGTGCCAGCAGTCGACCGCCCGGGACAGGGGGCGGCAAAAACATTCAGTACTTC.

About this clonotype: The CDR3 does not close with the conserved phenylalanine or tryptophan, likely indicating a read error. The chain carries TRBV20-1 and TRBJ2-5; TRBD2 matches at 8 bases. Germline CDR1 is DFQATT and CDR2 is SNEGSKA (reference sequence). The CDR3 loop spans 13 amino acids. The J segment lost 5 bases and the V segment lost 5 bases, leaving 7 bases of the junction unmatched. The CDR3 sequence: CSALTPGGETQYL. The CDR3 DNA follows: TGCAGTGCTCTCACCCCGGGAGGGGAGACCCAGTACTTA.

This clonotype was detected only a few times. The V and J genes are TRBV2 and TRBJ1-5; no clear D gene. V lost 3 bases, J lost 0 bases, and 6 bases lay in between. CDR1 SNHLY and CDR2 FYNNEI come from the germline V gene. The CDR3 has 14 residues. CDR3: CASSDPLSNQPQHF. CDR3 DNA sequence: TGTGCCAGCAGTGATCCGCTTAGCAATCAGCCCCAGCATTTT. The whole variable domain, remainder taken from reference TRBV2 and TRBJ1-5, is EPEVTQTPSHQVTQMGQEVILRCVPISNHLYFYWYRQILGQKVEFLVSFYNNEISEKSEIFDDQFSVERPDGSNFTLKIRSTKLEDSAMYFCASSDPLSNQPQHFGDGTRLSIL.

The rearrangement uses TRBV11-2 and TRBJ2-7, with 9 bases fitting TRBD2. The germline gives CDR1 SGHAT, CDR2 FQNNGV. The CDR3 length is 14 residues. V was pared by 3 bases and J by 6 bases, with 6 bases of the junction left unmatched. The chain's CDR3 is CASSFSGRSPEQYF. Here the CDR3 DNA reads TGTGCCAGCAGCTTTAGCGGGAGATCGCCCGAGCAGTACTTC.

The V gene is TRBV7-2, the J gene TRBJ1-2; tentatively, D is TRBD1 (5 bases). The CDR3 runs 15 residues. Trimming took 1 base from V and 5 from J, leaving 14 bases between them. CDR1 is SGHTA and CDR2 is FQGNSA in the germline V gene. The CDR3 here is CASSLGVVQGYGYTF. In DNA, the CDR3 is TGTGCCAGCAGCTTAGGAGTGGTTCAGGGTTATGGCTACACCTTC.